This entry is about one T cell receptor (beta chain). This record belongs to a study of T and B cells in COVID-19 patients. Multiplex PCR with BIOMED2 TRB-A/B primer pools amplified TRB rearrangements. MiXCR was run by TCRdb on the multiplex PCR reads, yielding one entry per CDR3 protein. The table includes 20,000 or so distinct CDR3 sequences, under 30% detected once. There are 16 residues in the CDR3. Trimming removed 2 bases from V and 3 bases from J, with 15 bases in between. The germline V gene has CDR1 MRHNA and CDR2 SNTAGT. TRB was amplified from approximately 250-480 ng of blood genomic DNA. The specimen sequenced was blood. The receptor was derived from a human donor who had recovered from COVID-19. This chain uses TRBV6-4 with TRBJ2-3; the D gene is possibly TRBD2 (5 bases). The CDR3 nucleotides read TGTGCCAGCAGTGACCGGTTTTCCGGAGGTACAGATACGCAGTATTTT. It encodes CASSDRFSGGTDTQYF.